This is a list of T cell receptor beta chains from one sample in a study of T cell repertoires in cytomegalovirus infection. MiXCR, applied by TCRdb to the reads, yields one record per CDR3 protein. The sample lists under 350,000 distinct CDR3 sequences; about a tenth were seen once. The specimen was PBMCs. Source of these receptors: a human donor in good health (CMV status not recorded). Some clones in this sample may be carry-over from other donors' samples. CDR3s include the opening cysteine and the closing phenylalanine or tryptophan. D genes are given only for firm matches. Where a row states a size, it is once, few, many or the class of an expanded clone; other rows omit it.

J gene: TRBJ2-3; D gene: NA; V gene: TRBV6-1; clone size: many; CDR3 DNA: TGTGCCACAAAGTTGGGAGATACGCAGTATTTT; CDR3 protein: CATKLGDTQYF
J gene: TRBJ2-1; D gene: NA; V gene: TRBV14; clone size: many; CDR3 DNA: TGTGCCAGCAGCCAAGAATGGAGGAACAATGAGCAGTTCTTC; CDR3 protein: CASSQEWRNNEQFF
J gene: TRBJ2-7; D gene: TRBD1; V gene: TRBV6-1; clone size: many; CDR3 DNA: TGTGCCAGCAGCTACGACAGGGACGAGCAGTACTTC; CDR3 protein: CASSYDRDEQYF
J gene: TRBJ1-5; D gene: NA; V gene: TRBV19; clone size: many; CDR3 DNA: TGTGCCAGTAGCTTCGCGGCCGGCGTCAATCAGCCCCAGCATTTT; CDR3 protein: CASSFAAGVNQPQHF
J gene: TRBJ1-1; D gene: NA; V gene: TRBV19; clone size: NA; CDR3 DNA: TGTGCCAGTAGTCGGCCGGGATCGAACACTGAAGCTTTCTTT; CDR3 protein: CASSRPGSNTEAFF
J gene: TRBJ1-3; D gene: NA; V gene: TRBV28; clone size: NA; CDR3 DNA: TGTGCCAGCAGGACGGGCAGGGCTGGAAACACCATATATTTT; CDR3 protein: CASRTGRAGNTIYF
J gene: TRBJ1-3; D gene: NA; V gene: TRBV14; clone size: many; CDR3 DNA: TGTGCCAGCAGCCAAGAGGGACGTGCCGGGCGAAACACCATATATTTT; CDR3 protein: CASSQEGRAGRNTIYF
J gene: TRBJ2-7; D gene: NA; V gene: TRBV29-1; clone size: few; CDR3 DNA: TGCAGCGTTGCCCAGGGTATCATGCCTCGCGACGAGCAGTACTTC; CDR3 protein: CSVAQGIMPRDEQYF
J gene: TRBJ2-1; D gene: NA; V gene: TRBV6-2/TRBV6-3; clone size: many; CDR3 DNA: TGTGCCAGCAATCAACAGGGTTTAGGTGAGCAGTTCTTC; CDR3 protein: CASNQQGLGEQFF
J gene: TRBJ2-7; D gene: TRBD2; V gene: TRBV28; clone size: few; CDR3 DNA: TGTGCCAGCTCCGTCTCCCCCGGGGGGGCCTACGAGCAGTACTTC; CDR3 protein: CASSVSPGGAYEQYF
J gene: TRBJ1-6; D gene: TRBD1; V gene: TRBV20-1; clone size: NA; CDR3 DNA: TGCAGTGCTAGGGACAGGGGAGGAAATTCACCCCTCCACTTT; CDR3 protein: CSARDRGGNSPLHF
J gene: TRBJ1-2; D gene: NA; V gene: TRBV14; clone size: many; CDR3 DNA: TGTGCCAGCAGCCAAAATTGGGGTGGCTACACCTTC; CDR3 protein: CASSQNWGGYTF
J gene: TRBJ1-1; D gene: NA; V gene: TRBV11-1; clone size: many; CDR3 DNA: TGTGCCAGCAGCCCCCGAGCGCGGACTGAAGCTTTCTTT; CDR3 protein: CASSPRARTEAFF
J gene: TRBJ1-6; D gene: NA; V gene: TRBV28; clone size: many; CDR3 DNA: TGTGCCAGCAGTTTATTAACACCAGTGTATTCACCCCTCCACTTT; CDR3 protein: CASSLLTPVYSPLHF
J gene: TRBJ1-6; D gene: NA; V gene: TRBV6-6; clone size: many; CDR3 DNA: TGTGCCAGCAGTTACGGAGGTTCTTCACCCCTCCACTTT; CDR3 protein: CASSYGGSSPLHF
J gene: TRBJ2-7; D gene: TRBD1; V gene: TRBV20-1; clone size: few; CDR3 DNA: TGCAGTGCTAGAGGGACGGACAGGAACGGCGAGCAGTACTTC; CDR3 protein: CSARGTDRNGEQYF
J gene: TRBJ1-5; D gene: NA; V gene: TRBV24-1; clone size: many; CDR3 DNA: TGTGCCACCAGTGATTCTAGGCAGGGGAATCAGCCCCAGCATTTT; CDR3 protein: CATSDSRQGNQPQHF
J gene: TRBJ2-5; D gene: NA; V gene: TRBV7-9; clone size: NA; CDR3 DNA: TGTGCCAGCAGCCTAAACTACCGGGCGGTAGGGGAGACCCAGTACTTC; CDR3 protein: CASSLNYRAVGETQYF
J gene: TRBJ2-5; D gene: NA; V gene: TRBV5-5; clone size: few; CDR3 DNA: TGTGCCAGCAGCTCCCGGACAGTGAGACCAGAGACCCAGTACTTC; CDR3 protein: CASSSRTVRPETQYF
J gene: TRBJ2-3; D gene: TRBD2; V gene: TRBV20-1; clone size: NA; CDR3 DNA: TGCAGCTCCGCGGGGGGCGGCACAGATACGCAGTATTTT; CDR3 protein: CSSAGGGTDTQYF
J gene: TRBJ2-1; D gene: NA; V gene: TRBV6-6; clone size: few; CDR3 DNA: TGTGCCAGCAGTCCCATTAGTCGGGGGTTCAATGAGCAGTTCTTC; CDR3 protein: CASSPISRGFNEQFF
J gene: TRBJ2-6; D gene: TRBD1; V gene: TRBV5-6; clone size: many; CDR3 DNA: TGTGCCAGCAGCAGTCACCCGGGACAGAACTCTGGGGCCAACGTCCTGACTTTC; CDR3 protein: CASSSHPGQNSGANVLTF
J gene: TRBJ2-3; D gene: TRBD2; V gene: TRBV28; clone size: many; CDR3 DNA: TGTGCCAGCACCGTCCCGGGACTAGCGGGGGGGCGGACAGATACGCAGTATTTT; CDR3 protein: CASTVPGLAGGRTDTQYF
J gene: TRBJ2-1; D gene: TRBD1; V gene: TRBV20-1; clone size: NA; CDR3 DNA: TGCAGTGCTAGAGGACAGGGAATAGTAGAGTTCTTC; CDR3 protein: CSARGQGIVEFF
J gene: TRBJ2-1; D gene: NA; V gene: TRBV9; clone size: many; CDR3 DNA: TGTGCCAGCGGAAACCCGACAGTTTACAATGAGCAGTTCTTC; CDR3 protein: CASGNPTVYNEQFF
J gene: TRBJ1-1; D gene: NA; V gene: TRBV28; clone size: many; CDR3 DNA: TGTGCCAGCAGTTTTTTGAAGAACACTGAAGCTTTCTTT; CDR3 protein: CASSFLKNTEAFF
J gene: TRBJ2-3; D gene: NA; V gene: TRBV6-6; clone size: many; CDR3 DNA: TGTGCCAGCAGTTCTGCCCTGGGGGATGATACGCAGTATTTT; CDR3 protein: CASSSALGDDTQYF
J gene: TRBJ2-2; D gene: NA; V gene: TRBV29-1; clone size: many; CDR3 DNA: TGCAGCGTCGGCGGGGCCACCGGGGAGCTGTTTTTT; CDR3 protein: CSVGGATGELFF
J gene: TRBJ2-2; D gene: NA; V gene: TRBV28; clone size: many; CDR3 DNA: TGTGCCAGCCAGGCCCTGGGAGCGAACACCGGGGAGCTGTTTTTT; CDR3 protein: CASQALGANTGELFF
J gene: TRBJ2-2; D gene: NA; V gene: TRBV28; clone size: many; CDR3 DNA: TGTGCCAGCAGCCGATCTGACAGACAGGCCTCCGCGAACACCGGGGAGCTGTTTTTT; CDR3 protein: CASSRSDRQASANTGELFF
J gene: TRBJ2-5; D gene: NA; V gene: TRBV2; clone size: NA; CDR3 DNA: TGTGCCAGCAGCCTTGATGTGGAGGGGCTAACTTGGGAGACCCAGTACTTC; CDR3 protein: CASSLDVEGLTWETQYF
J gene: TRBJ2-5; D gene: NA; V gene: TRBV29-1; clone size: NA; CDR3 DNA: TGCAGCGTTTCTAACCGGGACATCCAAGAGACCCAGTACTTC; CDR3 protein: CSVSNRDIQETQYF
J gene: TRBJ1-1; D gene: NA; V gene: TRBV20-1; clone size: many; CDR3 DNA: TGCAGTGCTCCAGCCCTGAACACTGAAGCTTTCTTT; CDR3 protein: CSAPALNTEAFF
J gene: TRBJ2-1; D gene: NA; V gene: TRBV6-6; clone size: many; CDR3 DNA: TGTGCCAGCAGCTCTGGAGACAGAAGACTTTACAATGAGCAGTTCTTC; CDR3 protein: CASSSGDRRLYNEQFF
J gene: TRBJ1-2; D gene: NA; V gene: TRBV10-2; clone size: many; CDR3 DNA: TGCGCCAGCAGAGAGACCCATTATGGCTACACCTTC; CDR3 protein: CASRETHYGYTF
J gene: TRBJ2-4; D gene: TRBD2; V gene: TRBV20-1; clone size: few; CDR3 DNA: TGCAGTGGCCTAGCGGGGGGGCACGTCATTCAGTACTTC; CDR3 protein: CSGLAGGHVIQYF
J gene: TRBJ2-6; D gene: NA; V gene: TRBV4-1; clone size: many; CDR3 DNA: TGCGCCAGCAGCCAAACTACGAGCCGATCTGGGGCCAACGTCCTGACTTTC; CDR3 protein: CASSQTTSRSGANVLTF
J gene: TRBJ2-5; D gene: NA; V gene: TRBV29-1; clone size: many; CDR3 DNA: TGCAGCGTTGTGGCAGTGTACCAAGAGACCCAGTACTTC; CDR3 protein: CSVVAVYQETQYF
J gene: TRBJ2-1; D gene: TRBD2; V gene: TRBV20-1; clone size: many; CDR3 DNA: TGCAGTCCTAGCGGGGGCACTTACAATGAGCAGTTCTTC; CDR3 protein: CSPSGGTYNEQFF
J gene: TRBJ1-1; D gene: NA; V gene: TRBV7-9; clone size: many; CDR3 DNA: TGTGCCAGCAGCGGGAACAGGGAGGTCACTGAAGCTTTCTTT; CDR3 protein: CASSGNREVTEAFF
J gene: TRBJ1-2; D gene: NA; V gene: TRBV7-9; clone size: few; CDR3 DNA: TGTGCCAGCAGCGCCTCAGGGGACTATGGCTACACCTTC; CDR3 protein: CASSASGDYGYTF
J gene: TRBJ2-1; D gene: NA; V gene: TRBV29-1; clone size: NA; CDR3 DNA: TGCAGCGTTGGATACAGCAGCTACAATGAGCAGTTCTTC; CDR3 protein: CSVGYSSYNEQFF
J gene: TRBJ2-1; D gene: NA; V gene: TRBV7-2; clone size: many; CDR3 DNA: TGTGCCAGCAGCCAGCGGCGCAGGGCTGGGGGTGAGCAGTTCTTC; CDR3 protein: CASSQRRRAGGEQFF
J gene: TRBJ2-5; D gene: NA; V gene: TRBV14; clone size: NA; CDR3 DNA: TGTGCCAGCAGCCAATGGCCCGGGCACCAAGAGACCCAGTACTTC; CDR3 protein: CASSQWPGHQETQYF
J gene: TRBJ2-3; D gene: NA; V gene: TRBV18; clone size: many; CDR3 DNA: TGTGCCAGCTCACCCCGTCAGCCTGGGGATACGCAGTATTTT; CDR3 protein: CASSPRQPGDTQYF
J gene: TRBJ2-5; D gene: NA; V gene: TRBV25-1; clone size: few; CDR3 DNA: TGTGCCAGCAGTGAATCCCGACTAGACCAAGAGACCCAGTACTTC; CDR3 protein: CASSESRLDQETQYF
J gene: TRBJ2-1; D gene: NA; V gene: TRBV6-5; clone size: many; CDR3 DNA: TGTGCCAGCAGTTACGTGCCCTACAATGAGCAGTTCTTC; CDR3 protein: CASSYVPYNEQFF
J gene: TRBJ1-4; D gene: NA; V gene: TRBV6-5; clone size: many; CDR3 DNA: TGTGCCAGCCGGGAAACACTAAATGAAAAACTGTTTTTT; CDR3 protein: CASRETLNEKLFF